This TCR beta chain was sequenced for a study of shared clonotypes between healthy human individuals. Study-wide context: The study drew on two women and a few men aged 18 to 49 as donors.

Germline V gives CDR1 SEHNR, CDR2 FQNEAQ (reference sequence). Trimming cost V 5 bases and J 0 bases, with 14 bases left between them. The CDR3 runs 16 residues. A deep-level run was used for the assay. Authors' methods: ImmunoSEQ junction-only sequences lacked quality scores, so their filtering differed. Method: immunoSEQ multiplex PCR; TCRdb's copy keeps in-frame clones and lacks some. The V and J calls and clone size are taken from that table; D and trimming were inferred from the DNA. Of around 430,000 clones in the sample, roughly three quarters were seen once. Participating donors were healthy, HIV-negative adults free of recent acute infections or vaccinations.

Sequencing input: PBMCs. This clonotype was obtained from a woman between 40 and 55 years old in good health. Some clones in this sample may be carry-over from other donors' samples. The rearrangement links TRBV7-9 to TRBJ2-4; D possibly corresponds to TRBD1 (7 bases). The CDR3 nucleotides read TGTGCCAGCAGCCAGGCGGGACAGCTAGCCAAAAACATTCAGTACTTC. Its translation is CASSQAGQLAKNIQYF.